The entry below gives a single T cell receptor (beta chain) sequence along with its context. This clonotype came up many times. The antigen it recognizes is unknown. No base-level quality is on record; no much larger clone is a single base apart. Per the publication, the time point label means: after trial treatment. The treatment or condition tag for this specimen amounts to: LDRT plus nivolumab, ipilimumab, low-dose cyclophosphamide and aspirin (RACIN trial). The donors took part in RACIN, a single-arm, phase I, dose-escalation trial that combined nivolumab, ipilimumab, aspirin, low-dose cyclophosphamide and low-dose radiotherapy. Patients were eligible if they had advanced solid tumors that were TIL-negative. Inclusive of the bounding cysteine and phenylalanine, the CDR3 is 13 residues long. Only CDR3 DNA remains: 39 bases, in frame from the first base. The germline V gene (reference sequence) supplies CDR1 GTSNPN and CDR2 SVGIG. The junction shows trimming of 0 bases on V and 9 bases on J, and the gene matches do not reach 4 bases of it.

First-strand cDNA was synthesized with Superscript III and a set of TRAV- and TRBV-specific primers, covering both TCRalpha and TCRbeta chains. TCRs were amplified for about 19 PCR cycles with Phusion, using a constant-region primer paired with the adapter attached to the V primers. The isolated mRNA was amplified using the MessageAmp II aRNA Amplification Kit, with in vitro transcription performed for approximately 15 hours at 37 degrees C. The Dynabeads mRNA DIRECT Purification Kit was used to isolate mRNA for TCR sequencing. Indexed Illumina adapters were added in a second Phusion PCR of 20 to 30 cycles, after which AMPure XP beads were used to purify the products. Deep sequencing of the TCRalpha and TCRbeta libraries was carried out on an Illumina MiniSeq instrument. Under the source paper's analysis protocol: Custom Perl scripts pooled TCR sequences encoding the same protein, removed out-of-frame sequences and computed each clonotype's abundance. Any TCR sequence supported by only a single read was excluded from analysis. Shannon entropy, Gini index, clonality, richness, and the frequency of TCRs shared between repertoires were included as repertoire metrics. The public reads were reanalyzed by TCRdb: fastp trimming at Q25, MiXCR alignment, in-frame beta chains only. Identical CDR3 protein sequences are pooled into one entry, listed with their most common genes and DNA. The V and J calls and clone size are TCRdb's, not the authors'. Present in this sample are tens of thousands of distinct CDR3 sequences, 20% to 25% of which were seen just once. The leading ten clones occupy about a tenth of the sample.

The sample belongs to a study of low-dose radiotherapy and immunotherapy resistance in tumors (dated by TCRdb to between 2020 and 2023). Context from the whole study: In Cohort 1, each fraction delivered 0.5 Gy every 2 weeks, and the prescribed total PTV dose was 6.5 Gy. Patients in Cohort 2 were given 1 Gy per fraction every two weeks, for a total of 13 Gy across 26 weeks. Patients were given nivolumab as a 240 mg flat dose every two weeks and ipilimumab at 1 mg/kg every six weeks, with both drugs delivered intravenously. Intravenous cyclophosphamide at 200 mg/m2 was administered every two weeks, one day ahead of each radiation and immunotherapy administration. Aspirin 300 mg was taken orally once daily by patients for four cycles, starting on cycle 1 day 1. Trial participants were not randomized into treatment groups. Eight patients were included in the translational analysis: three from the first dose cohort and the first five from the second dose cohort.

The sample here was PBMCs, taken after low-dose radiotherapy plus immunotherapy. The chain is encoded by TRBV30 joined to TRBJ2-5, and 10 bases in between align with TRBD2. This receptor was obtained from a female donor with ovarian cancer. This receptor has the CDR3 CAWSVSSGSSQYF. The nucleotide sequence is TGTGCCTGGAGTGTGTCTAGCGGGAGCTCCCAGTACTTC. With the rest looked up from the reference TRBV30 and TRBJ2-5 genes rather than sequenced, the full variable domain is SQTIHQWPATLVQPVGSPLSLECTVEGTSNPNLYWYRQAAGRGLQLLFYSVGIGQISSEVPQNLSASRPQDRQFILSSKKLLLSDSGFYLCAWSVSSGSSQYFGPGTRLLVL.